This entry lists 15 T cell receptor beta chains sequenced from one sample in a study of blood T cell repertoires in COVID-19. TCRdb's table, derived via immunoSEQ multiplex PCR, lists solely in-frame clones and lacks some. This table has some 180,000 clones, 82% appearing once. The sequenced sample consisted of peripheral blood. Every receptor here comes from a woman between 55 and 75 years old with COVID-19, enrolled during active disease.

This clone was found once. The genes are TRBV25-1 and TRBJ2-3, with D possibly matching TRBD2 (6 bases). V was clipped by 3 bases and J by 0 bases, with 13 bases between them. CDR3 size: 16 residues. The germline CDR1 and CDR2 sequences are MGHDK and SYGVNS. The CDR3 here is CASSEGLTLSTDTQYF. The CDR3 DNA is TGTGCCAGCAGTGAGGGACTGACCCTGAGCACAGATACGCAGTATTTT.

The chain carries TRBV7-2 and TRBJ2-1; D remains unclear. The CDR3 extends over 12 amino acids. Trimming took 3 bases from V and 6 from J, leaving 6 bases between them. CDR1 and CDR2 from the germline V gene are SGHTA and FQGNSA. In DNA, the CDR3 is TGTGCCAGCAGCTTTTGGGCCAATGAGCAGTTCTTC. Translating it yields CASSFWANEQFF.

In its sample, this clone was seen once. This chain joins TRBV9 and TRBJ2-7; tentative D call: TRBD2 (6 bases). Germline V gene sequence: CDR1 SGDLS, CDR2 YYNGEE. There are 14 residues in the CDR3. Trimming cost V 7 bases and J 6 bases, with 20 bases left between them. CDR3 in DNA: TGTGCCAGCGGCACCGGGACTGCAGGCTCCGAGCAGTACTTC. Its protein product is CASGTGTAGSEQYF.

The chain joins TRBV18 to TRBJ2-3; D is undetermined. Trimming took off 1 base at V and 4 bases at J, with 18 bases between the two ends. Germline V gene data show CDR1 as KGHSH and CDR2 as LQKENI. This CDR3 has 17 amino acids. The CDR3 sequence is CASSPRPPSGFPDTQYF. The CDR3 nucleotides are TGTGCCAGCTCACCACGTCCTCCTAGTGGTTTCCCAGATACGCAGTATTTT.

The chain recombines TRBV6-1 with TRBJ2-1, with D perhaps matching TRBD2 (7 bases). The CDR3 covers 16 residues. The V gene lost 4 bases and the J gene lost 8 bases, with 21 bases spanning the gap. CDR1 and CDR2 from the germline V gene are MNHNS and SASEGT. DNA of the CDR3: TGTGCCAGCAGTGCTGTTTTGGGGGGGCGCGGAGATGAGCAGTTCTTC. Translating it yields CASSAVLGGRGDEQFF.

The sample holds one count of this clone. The CDR3 DNA is TGTGCCAGTAGTATCGGGGGGCACACTGAAGCTTTCTTT. Amino acids: CASSIGGHTEAFF. The chain links TRBV19 to TRBJ1-1, with a weak D call TRBD1 (6 bases). The length of the CDR3 is 13 residues. Germline V CDR1 and CDR2: LNHDA, SQIVND (reference sequence). The ends were cut back, 3 bases at V and 3 bases at J, with 8 bases in the middle.

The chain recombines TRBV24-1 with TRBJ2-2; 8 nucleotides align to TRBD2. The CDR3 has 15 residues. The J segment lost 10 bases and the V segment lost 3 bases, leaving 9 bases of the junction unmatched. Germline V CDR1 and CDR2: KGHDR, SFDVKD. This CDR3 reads CATSDRGGATEELFF. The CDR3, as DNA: TGTGCCACCAGTGATCGGGGGGGGGCCACTGAGGAGCTGTTTTTT.

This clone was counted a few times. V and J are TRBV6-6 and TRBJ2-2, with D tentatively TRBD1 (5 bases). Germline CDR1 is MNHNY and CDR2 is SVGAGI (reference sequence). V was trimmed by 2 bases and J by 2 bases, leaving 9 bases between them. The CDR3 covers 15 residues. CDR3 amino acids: CASSYGGHNTGELFF. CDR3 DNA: TGTGCCAGCAGTTACGGTGGACACAACACCGGGGAGCTGTTTTTT.

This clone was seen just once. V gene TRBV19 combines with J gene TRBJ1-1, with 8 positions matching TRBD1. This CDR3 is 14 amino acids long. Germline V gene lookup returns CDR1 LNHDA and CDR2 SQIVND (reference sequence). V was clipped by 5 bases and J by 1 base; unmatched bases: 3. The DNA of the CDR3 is TGTGCCAGTAGTCCAGGACAGGGGAACACTGAAGCTTTCTTT. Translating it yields CASSPGQGNTEAFF. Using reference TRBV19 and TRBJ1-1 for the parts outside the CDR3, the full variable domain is DGGITQSPKYLFRKEGQNVTLSCEQNLNHDAMYWYRQDPGQGLRLIYYSQIVNDFQKGDIAEGYSVSREKKESFPLTVTSAQKNPTAFYLCASSPGQGNTEAFFGQGTRLTVV.

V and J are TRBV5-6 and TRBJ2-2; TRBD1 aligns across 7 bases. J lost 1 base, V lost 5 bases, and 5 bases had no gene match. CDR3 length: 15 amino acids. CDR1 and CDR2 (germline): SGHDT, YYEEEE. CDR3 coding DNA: TGTGCCAGCAGTCCGGGACAGCGGAACACCGGGGAGCTGTTTTTT. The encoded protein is CASSPGQRNTGELFF.

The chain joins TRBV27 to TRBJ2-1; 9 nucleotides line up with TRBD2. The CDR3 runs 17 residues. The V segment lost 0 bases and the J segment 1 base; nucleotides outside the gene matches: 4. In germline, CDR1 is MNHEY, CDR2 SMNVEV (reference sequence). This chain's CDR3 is CASSLSGGRASYNEQFF. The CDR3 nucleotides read TGTGCCAGCAGTTTATCGGGCGGGAGGGCGTCCTACAATGAGCAGTTCTTC.

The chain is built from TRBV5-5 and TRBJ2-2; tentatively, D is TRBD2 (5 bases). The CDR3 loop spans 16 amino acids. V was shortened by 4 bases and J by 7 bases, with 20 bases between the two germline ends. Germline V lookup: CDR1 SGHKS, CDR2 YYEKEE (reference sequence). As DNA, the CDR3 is TGTGCCAGCAGCCCGGAGAGGGTTAGAGCCCTCGGGGAGCTGTTTTTT. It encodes CASSPERVRALGELFF. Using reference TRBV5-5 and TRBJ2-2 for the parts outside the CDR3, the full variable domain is DAGVTQSPTHLIKTRGQQVTLRCSPISGHKSVSWYQQVLGQGPQFIFQYYEKEERGRGNFPDRFSARQFPNYSSELNVNALLLGDSALYLCASSPERVRALGELFFGEGSRLTVL.

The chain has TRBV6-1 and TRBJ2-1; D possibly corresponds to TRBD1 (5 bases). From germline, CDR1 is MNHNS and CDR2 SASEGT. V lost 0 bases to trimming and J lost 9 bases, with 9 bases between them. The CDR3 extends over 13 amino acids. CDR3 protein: CASSEARVGEQFF. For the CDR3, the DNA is TGTGCCAGCAGTGAAGCCAGGGTAGGTGAGCAGTTCTTC.

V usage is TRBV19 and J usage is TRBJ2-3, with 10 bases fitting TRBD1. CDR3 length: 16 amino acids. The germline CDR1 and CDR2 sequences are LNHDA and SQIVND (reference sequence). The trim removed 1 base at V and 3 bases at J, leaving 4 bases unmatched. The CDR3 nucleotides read TGTGCCAGTAGTATAGGACCGGGACAGGGGACAGATACGCAGTATTTT. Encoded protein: CASSIGPGQGTDTQYF.

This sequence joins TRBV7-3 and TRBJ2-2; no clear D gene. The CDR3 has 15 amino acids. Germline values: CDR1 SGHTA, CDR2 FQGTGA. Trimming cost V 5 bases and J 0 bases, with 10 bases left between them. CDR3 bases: TGTGCCAGCAGCCTAGACCACGCGAACACCGGGGAGCTGTTTTTT. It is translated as CASSLDHANTGELFF.